Following are 6 T cell receptor beta chains from one sample sequenced in a study of OX40 agonist ivuxolimab in advanced cancers. Measured with immunoSEQ multiplex PCR; TCRdb has only the in-frame clones, and not every one. The sample consists of some 70,000 clones, 65% to 90% of them appearing once. Material: CD4+ or CD8+ T cells sorted from blood, obtained in a trial of the OX40 agonist ivuxolimab. The receptors shown here come from an adult with an advanced solid tumor such as melanoma, head and neck, liver or kidney cancer.

This rearrangement joins TRBV5-6 to TRBJ2-5; D gene unclear. The CDR3 is 12 residues long. The germline CDR1 and CDR2 sequences are SGHDT and YYEEEE. V was trimmed by 2 bases and J by 5 bases, leaving 7 bases between them. CDR3 sequence reads: CASSFVRETQYF. The CDR3 DNA sequence: TGTGCCAGCAGCTTTGTTAGGGAGACCCAGTACTTC.

The V gene is TRBV7-9, the J gene TRBJ1-2; TRBD1 matches at 10 bases. With 4 bases clipped from V and 4 bases from J, the junction kept 6 bases outside the gene matches. The CDR3 runs 15 residues. The germline V gene has CDR1 SEHNR and CDR2 FQNEAQ (reference sequence). CDR3 nucleotides: TGTGCCAGCAGCTCCCCCCGGACAGGGGGCTATGGCTACACCTTC. It translates to CASSSPRTGGYGYTF.

The rearrangement links TRBV30 to TRBJ2-3; the match to TRBD2 covers 10 bases. Germline V gene lookup returns CDR1 GTSNPN and CDR2 SVGIG (reference sequence). The CDR3 loop spans 16 amino acids. Germline trimming cut 0 bases from V and 5 bases from J; bases unmatched to any gene: 8. The CDR3 nucleotides read TGTGCCTGGAGTGTTCTAGCGGGAGCCGCCGGAGATACGCAGTATTTT. This gives the protein CAWSVLAGAAGDTQYF.

This chain joins TRBV20-1 and TRBJ1-2, with no clear D. The V gene's germline CDR1 is DFQATT and CDR2 SNEGSKA (reference sequence). The ends were cut back, 5 bases at V and 4 bases at J, with 8 bases in the middle. This CDR3 spans 11 amino acids. DNA of the CDR3: TGCAGTGCTTTAGGACCCTATGGCTACACCTTC. Amino acid sequence: CSALGPYGYTF.

In the case of this clone: Other DNA sequences in the sample encode the same CDR3. This chain connects TRBV30 to TRBJ2-1, with D perhaps being TRBD1 or TRBD2 (5 bases each). Looked up from germline, CDR1 is GTSNPN and CDR2 is SVGIG (reference sequence). Trimming took off 1 base at V and 0 bases at J, with 7 bases between the two ends. This CDR3 region has 14 residues. In DNA, the CDR3 is TGTGCCTGGAGTGGGGGGAGCTCCTACAATGAGCAGTTCTTC. Translated: CAWSGGSSYNEQFF.

This rearrangement joins TRBV15 to TRBJ2-3; TRBD2 matches at 9 bases. Germline V gives CDR1 LNHNV, CDR2 YYDKDF (reference sequence). This CDR3 has 16 amino acids. Trimming cost V 8 bases and J 4 bases; bases outside gene matches: 13. As DNA, the CDR3 is TGTGCCACCGGCCGGTTGGGGACTAGCAGCGCAGATACGCAGTATTTT. It is translated as CATGRLGTSSADTQYF.